This T cell receptor (beta chain) emerged from a study of cytomegalovirus exposure and HLA in healthy donors. Primers: 60 Vbeta forward and 13 Jbeta reverse. Profiling relied on immunoSEQ multiplex PCR, and the TCRdb table lists in-frame clones only, not all of them. The repertoire holds over 150,000 clones, 76% seen once, with roughly 1.4% in the top ten. The germline V gene encodes CDR1 MNHNS and CDR2 SASEGT. This CDR3 spans 14 amino acids. The ends lost 4 bases at V and 1 base at J; junction bases unmatched: 1. The TCR sequence derives from a man aged 55 to 70 in good health and CMV-seronegative. J is TRBJ1-1 and V is TRBV6-1; TRBD1 matches at 9 bases. Material for sequencing was PBMCs. The CDR3 is CASSGQGGNTEAFF. For the CDR3, the DNA is TGTGCCAGCAGTGGACAGGGGGGGAACACTGAAGCTTTCTTT.